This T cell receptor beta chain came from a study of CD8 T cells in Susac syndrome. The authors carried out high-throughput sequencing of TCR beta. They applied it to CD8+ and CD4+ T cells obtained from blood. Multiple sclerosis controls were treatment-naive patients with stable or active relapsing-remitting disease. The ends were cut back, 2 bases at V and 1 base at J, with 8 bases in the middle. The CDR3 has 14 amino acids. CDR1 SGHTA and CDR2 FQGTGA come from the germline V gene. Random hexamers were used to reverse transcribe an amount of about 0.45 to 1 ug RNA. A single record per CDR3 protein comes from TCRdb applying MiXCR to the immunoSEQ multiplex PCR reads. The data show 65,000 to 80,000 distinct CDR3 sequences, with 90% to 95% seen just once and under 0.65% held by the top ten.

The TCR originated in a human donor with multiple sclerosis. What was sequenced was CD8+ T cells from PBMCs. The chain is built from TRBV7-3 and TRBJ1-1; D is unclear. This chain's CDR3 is CASSLGQANTEAFF. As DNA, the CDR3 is TGTGCCAGCAGCTTAGGGCAGGCGAACACTGAAGCTTTCTTT.